This TCR beta chain was identified during a study of cytomegalovirus exposure and HLA in healthy donors. The study's findings and limits: Within an earlier analysis, most TCR beta V segments proved productive either about 90% or about 30% of the time.

This PCR relied on a set of 60 Vbeta primers and 13 Jbeta primers. Authors' data handling: A follow-up analysis tallied about 88 million unique TCR beta chains, about 11 million shared. Assay: immunoSEQ multiplex PCR; the TCRdb copy retains only in-frame clones and omits some. The D gene and trimming were derived from the DNA, and the V and J assignments and clone size from that table. The top ten clones hold roughly 1.4% of a sample with 150,000 to 200,000 clones, roughly 77% of them seen once. There are 14 residues in the CDR3. Deletions cut 2 bases from V and 6 bases from J, with 11 bases between. From germline, CDR1 is MNHEY and CDR2 SVGAGI. As for this clone: Its target is not known.

The source of this sequence is a woman in her forties or fifties in good health and CMV-seronegative. Sequencing was done on a sample of PBMCs. V usage is TRBV6-5 and J usage is TRBJ1-5; D unresolved. CDR3 loop: CASSYMRGSQPQHF. The CDR3 nucleotides are TGTGCCAGCAGTTACATGCGGGGTAGTCAGCCCCAGCATTTT.